Presented here are 31 T cell receptor beta chains from one specimen sequenced in a study of a mutant IDH1 vaccine in newly diagnosed glioma. The protocol was immunoSEQ multiplex PCR, while the TCRdb copy is restricted to in-frame clones and leaves out a portion. The table includes 75,000 to 95,000 clones, over 85% detected once. Time point in this sample: week 47, end of study. Each vaccine dose was 300 ug of mutant IDH1 20-mer peptide, with topical imiquimod. The antigens for these receptors are not known. Sequenced here: PBMCs, sampled from a glioma patient whose treatment included an IDH1 peptide vaccine. The receptors were sampled from a woman aged 50 to 60 with glioma.

The chain has TRBV5-1 and TRBJ2-1; a possible D gene is TRBD2 (5 bases). V gave up 3 bases and J gave up 7 bases, with 17 bases separating them. The CDR3 runs to 15 residues. Germline loops: CDR1 SGHRS, CDR2 YFSETQ. The CDR3 loop reads CASSYSAEISNEQFF. CDR3 in DNA: TGCGCCAGCAGCTATAGCGCGGAGATAAGTAATGAGCAGTTCTTC.

The chain links TRBV21-1 to TRBJ1-1; the table's D call, TRBD1, was not checked against the DNA. TRBV21-1 is noted as a pseudogene. The CDR3 covers 17 residues. The CDR3 DNA reads TGTGCCAGCAGCAAACGATCCGTCGACAGGGAGAGGGCTGAAGCTTTCTTT. It yields the protein CASSKRSVDRERAEAFF.

The gene calls are TRBV11-3 and TRBJ2-1, with no clear D. V dropped 5 bases and J dropped 0 bases, with 5 bases sitting between them. CDR1 and CDR2 from the germline V gene are SGHNT and YENEEA. The CDR3 sequence is 13 residues long. CDR3: CASSPSSYNEQFF. CDR3 DNA: TGTGCCAGCAGCCCAAGCTCCTACAATGAGCAGTTCTTC.

The gene calls are TRBV28 and TRBJ2-2; 11 bases are shared with TRBD2. Trimming removed 5 bases from V and 7 bases from J; junction bases left unmatched: 9. Germline assignment: CDR1 MDHEN and CDR2 SYDVKM. The CDR3 contains 16 residues. The CDR3 loop reads CASSPLAGGPGGELFF. The CDR3 nucleotides are TGTGCCAGCAGTCCCTTAGCGGGAGGGCCAGGCGGGGAGCTGTTTTTT. The full variable domain, completed using reference TRBV28 and TRBJ2-2, is DVKVTQSSRYLVKRTGEKVFLECVQDMDHENMFWYRQDPGLGLRLIYFSYDVKMKEKGDIPEGYSVSREKKERFSLILESASTNQTSMYLCASSPLAGGPGGELFFGEGSRLTVL.

The chain combines TRBV28 with TRBJ2-7; the match to TRBD2 covers 10 bases. V lost 5 bases, J lost 3 bases, and 7 bases stayed unmatched. Germline CDR1 and CDR2: MDHEN and SYDVKM. CDR3 length: 15 amino acids. The CDR3 loop is CASSPTTSGHYEQYF. CDR3 DNA: TGTGCCAGCAGTCCAACGACTAGCGGGCACTACGAGCAGTACTTC.

Note on this clone: This sample includes further DNA sequences coding for the same CDR3. The chain links TRBV9 to TRBJ2-7; 9 bases line up with TRBD2. The CDR3 is made up of 14 amino acids. The ends lost 2 bases at V and 4 bases at J; junction bases unmatched: 4. CDR1 is SGDLS and CDR2 is YYNGEE in the germline V gene. CDR3 amino acids: CASSVGSGSYEQYF. In DNA, the CDR3 is TGTGCCAGCAGCGTTGGTAGCGGGAGTTACGAGCAGTACTTC.

The V call is TRBV9, the J call TRBJ2-3, with 14 nucleotides matching TRBD2. In germline, CDR1 is SGDLS, CDR2 YYNGEE. The V gene end was trimmed by 4 bases and the J gene end by 4 bases; junction bases not matched to a gene: 5. The CDR3 length is 16 residues. Here the CDR3 DNA reads TGTGCCAGCAGCCCGCAGACTAGCGGGAGGGCAGATACGCAGTATTTT. This gives the protein CASSPQTSGRADTQYF.

The chain employs TRBV7-3 and TRBJ2-1; either TRBD1 or TRBD2 may supply D (5 bases each). This CDR3 region has 14 residues. Germline loops: CDR1 SGHTA, CDR2 FQGTGA. The V end lost 5 bases, the J end lost 9 bases, and 17 bases lay between the germline ends. CDR3 residues: CASSMGPPGTEQFF. In nucleotides, the CDR3 is TGTGCCAGCAGCATGGGACCCCCTGGGACTGAGCAGTTCTTC. Combining the CDR3 with reference TRBV7-3 and TRBJ2-1 gives the whole variable domain GAGVSQTPSNKVTEKGKYVELRCDPISGHTALYWYRQSLGQGPEFLIYFQGTGAADDSGLPNDRFFAVRPEGSVSTLKIQRTERGDSAVYLCASSMGPPGTEQFFGPGTRLTVL.

This chain links TRBV4-1 with TRBJ2-2; D is unresolved. Trimming took 6 bases from V and 5 from J, leaving 13 bases between them. This CDR3 comprises 14 residues. Germline CDR1 MGHRA, CDR2 YSYEKL. CDR3 in amino acids: CASSRAGATGELFF. The CDR3 region has the DNA TGCGCCAGCAGTCGGGCTGGCGCGACCGGGGAGCTGTTTTTT.

This clone appeared a few times. This chain links TRBV7-9 with TRBJ1-1; 7 bases align to TRBD1. V was pared by 3 bases and J by 8 bases, with 3 bases of the junction left unmatched. Germline CDR1 is SEHNR and CDR2 is FQNEAQ (reference sequence). The CDR3 spans 12 residues. In nucleotides, the CDR3 is TGTGCCAGCAGCTTCGGGGACAGAGAAGCTTTCTTT. Residues: CASSFGDREAFF.

This clone came up a few times. The chain couples TRBV6-5 to TRBJ1-4; D remains ambiguous. Germline loops: CDR1 MNHEY, CDR2 SVGAGI. CDR3 length equals 14 residues. Trimming stripped 2 bases from V and 8 bases from J, with 12 bases between. CDR3 sequence reads: CASSYQQRGEKLFF. DNA of the CDR3: TGTGCCAGCAGTTACCAACAAAGAGGGGAAAAACTGTTTTTT.

The chain carries TRBV20-1 and TRBJ1-1; D gene uncertain. The CDR3 extends over 11 amino acids. Trimming pared 2 bases from V and 3 bases from J, leaving 4 bases between. Looked up from germline, CDR1 is DFQATT and CDR2 is SNEGSKA (reference sequence). The CDR3 sequence is CSARTYTEAFF. CDR3 nucleotides: TGCAGTGCTAGAACGTACACTGAAGCTTTCTTT.

CDR3 protein: CASSFNGDQPQHF. CDR3 DNA sequence: TGTGCCAGCAGTTTCAACGGGGATCAGCCCCAGCATTTT. The chain combines TRBV6-6 with TRBJ1-5; D is unresolved. This CDR3 has 13 residues. Germline loops: CDR1 MNHNY, CDR2 SVGAGI (reference sequence). V shed 4 bases and J shed 5 bases, with 9 bases lying between them.

The chain joins TRBV5-1 to TRBJ2-1; TRBD1 matches 7 bases. From germline, CDR1 is SGHRS and CDR2 YFSETQ. CDR3 size: 14 residues. The J segment lost 7 bases and the V segment lost 4 bases, leaving 8 bases of the junction unmatched. DNA of the CDR3: TGCGCCAGCAGCGCCGGACAGGCTCGAAATGAGCAGTTCTTC. Amino acid sequence: CASSAGQARNEQFF.

This rearrangement joins TRBV28 to TRBJ1-2; D unclear. The CDR3 is 11 amino acids. Deletions cut 4 bases from V and 7 bases from J, with 7 bases between. The V gene's germline CDR1 is MDHEN and CDR2 SYDVKM. This CDR3 reads CASSSGFGYTF. The CDR3 DNA reads as TGTGCCAGCAGTTCCGGTTTTGGCTACACCTTC.

The chain recombines TRBV4-1 with TRBJ1-3, with D perhaps TRBD1 (5 bases). V lost 1 base to trimming and J lost 4 bases, with 20 bases between them. Germline V gives CDR1 MGHRA, CDR2 YSYEKL. The CDR3 is made up of 18 amino acids. The CDR3 sequence is CASSQVIGGRRGGNTIYF. The CDR3 DNA is TGCGCCAGCAGCCAAGTTATTGGAGGGAGAAGGGGCGGAAACACCATATATTTT.

The V gene is TRBV19, the J gene TRBJ2-4; D is perhaps TRBD1 (6 bases). Germline CDR1 is LNHDA and CDR2 is SQIVND (reference sequence). The CDR3 extends over 16 amino acids. V dropped 1 base and J dropped 0 bases, with 10 bases sitting between them. For the CDR3, the DNA is TGTGCCAGTAGTATAGGGCGGACAGTAGCCAAAAACATTCAGTACTTC. Residues: CASSIGRTVAKNIQYF. Variable domain in full (rest from reference TRBV19 and TRBJ2-4): DGGITQSPKYLFRKEGQNVTLSCEQNLNHDAMYWYRQDPGQGLRLIYYSQIVNDFQKGDIAEGYSVSREKKESFPLTVTSAQKNPTAFYLCASSIGRTVAKNIQYFGAGTRLSVL.

The genes are TRBV20-1 and TRBJ1-1; TRBD1 might be the D (5 bases). Germline V gene data show CDR1 as DFQATT and CDR2 as SNEGSKA (reference sequence). This CDR3 region has 9 residues. Trimming stripped 5 bases from V and 10 bases from J, with 8 bases between. The CDR3 loop is CSAGTRAFF. CDR3 in DNA: TGCAGTGCTGGGACCCGAGCTTTCTTT.

This chain links TRBV11-2 with TRBJ2-1, with 9 positions matching TRBD2. Losses at the gene ends were 1 base for V and 4 bases for J; bases not matched to a gene: 2. CDR1 and CDR2 (germline): SGHAT, FQNNGV. CDR3 length: 15 amino acids. CDR3: CASSLGLAEYNEQFF. As DNA, the CDR3 is TGTGCCAGCAGCTTAGGACTAGCGGAATACAATGAGCAGTTCTTC.

This clone is a singleton in its sample. This chain connects TRBV2 to TRBJ2-2; 7 positions match TRBD1. The CDR3 has 17 amino acids. In germline, CDR1 is SNHLY, CDR2 FYNNEI. V dropped 8 bases and J dropped 1; count of bases not matched to a gene: 13. The CDR3 protein is CASSWDPGQQNTGELFF. The CDR3 nucleotides are TGTGCCAGCTCGTGGGATCCGGGACAGCAGAACACCGGGGAGCTGTTTTTT.

The chain carries TRBV5-1 and TRBJ1-1; D ambiguous. The V gene's germline CDR1 is SGHRS and CDR2 YFSETQ. The CDR3 has 14 residues. The V end was cut by 0 bases, the J end by 1 base, with 7 bases between. The CDR3 DNA is TGCGCCAGCAGCTTGGGGGCGGGGAACACTGAAGCTTTCTTT. Translated: CASSLGAGNTEAFF.

DNA for the CDR3: TGTGCCAGTACCTCCCGAGGGGGGAAGGCCGGGGAGCTGTTTTTT. Residues: CASTSRGGKAGELFF. This chain links TRBV19 with TRBJ2-2; D assignment may be TRBD1 or TRBD2 (6 bases each). V lost 7 bases and J 6 bases, leaving 18 bases between the germline ends. The CDR3 loop spans 15 amino acids. Germline V gene lookup returns CDR1 LNHDA and CDR2 SQIVND (reference sequence). The whole variable domain, remainder taken from reference TRBV19 and TRBJ2-2, is DGGITQSPKYLFRKEGQNVTLSCEQNLNHDAMYWYRQDPGQGLRLIYYSQIVNDFQKGDIAEGYSVSREKKESFPLTVTSAQKNPTAFYLCASTSRGGKAGELFFGEGSRLTVL.

The gene calls are TRBV29-1 and TRBJ1-3, with unresolved D. The length of the CDR3 is 15 residues. Deletions cut 6 bases from V and 2 bases from J, with 17 bases between. From germline, CDR1 is SQVTM and CDR2 ANQGSEA. As DNA, the CDR3 is TGCAGCGTATTAACCGGGCGGCTGGCTGGAAACACCATATATTTT. Protein product: CSVLTGRLAGNTIYF.

Of note for this clone: The sample contains more than one DNA sequence encoding this CDR3. The chain recombines TRBV5-6 with TRBJ1-2; TRBD1 matches 8 bases. CDR3 length: 13 residues. Germline CDR1 is SGHDT and CDR2 is YYEEEE. Trimming removed 5 bases from V and 6 bases from J; junction bases left unmatched: 6. The CDR3 sequence: CASSLQGAHGYTF. For the CDR3, the DNA is TGTGCCAGCAGTCTGCAGGGGGCGCATGGCTACACCTTC.

This clone was found a few times. The V and J genes are TRBV6-1 and TRBJ2-7; D unclear. The CDR3 totals 12 residues. Germline V gives CDR1 MNHNS, CDR2 SASEGT. V was trimmed by 2 bases and J by 7 bases, leaving 9 bases between them. The CDR3 nucleotides are TGTGCCAGCAGTGAACCCCGACCGGAGCAGTACTTC. Its protein is CASSEPRPEQYF.

This chain links TRBV11-3 with TRBJ1-1, with D maybe TRBD1 (6 bases). CDR1 and CDR2 (germline): SGHNT, YENEEA. The CDR3 runs to 13 residues. V lost 5 bases, J lost 2 bases, and 9 bases lay in between. CDR3: CASSRQENTEAFF. In DNA form, the CDR3 reads TGTGCCAGCAGCCGACAGGAAAACACTGAAGCTTTCTTT.

The rearrangement links TRBV11-2 to TRBJ1-4, with TRBD1 identical over 8 bases. V dropped 4 bases and J dropped 8; count of bases not matched to a gene: 3. The CDR3 totals 13 residues. The V gene's germline CDR1 is SGHAT and CDR2 FQNNGV. For the CDR3, the DNA is TGTGCCAGCAGCTCCAGGACAGGGGAAAAACTGTTTTTT. This codes for CASSSRTGEKLFF. The full variable domain, with the rest looked up from reference TRBV11-2 and TRBJ1-4, is EAGVAQSPRYKIIEKRQSVAFWCNPISGHATLYWYQQILGQGPKLLIQFQNNGVVDDSQLPKDRFSAERLKGVDSTLKIQPAKLEDSAVYLCASSSRTGEKLFFGSGTQLSVL.

The rearrangement links TRBV7-8 to TRBJ1-5; 7 bases agree with TRBD1. The germline gives CDR1 SGHVS, CDR2 FQNEAQ. V lost 2 bases and J lost 6; bases outside the gene matches: 7. The CDR3 covers 15 residues. The CDR3 region is CASSLWRQGGQPQHF. The CDR3, as DNA: TGTGCCAGCAGCTTATGGCGTCAGGGGGGTCAGCCCCAGCATTTT.

V usage is TRBV11-1 and J usage is TRBJ2-7; 8 bases line up with TRBD2. V shed 0 bases, J shed 2 bases, and the junction held 6 bases outside the gene matches. The CDR3 runs to 16 residues. Per the germline V gene, CDR1 is SGHAT and CDR2 is FQDESV (reference sequence). CDR3: CASSLAPGGRAYEQYF. CDR3 coding DNA: TGTGCCAGCAGCTTAGCGCCGGGAGGGCGCGCCTACGAGCAGTACTTC. Combining the CDR3 with reference TRBV11-1 and TRBJ2-7 gives the whole variable domain EAEVAQSPRYKITEKSQAVAFWCDPISGHATLYWYRQILGQGPELLVQFQDESVVDDSQLPKDRFSAERLKGVDSTLKIQPAELGDSAMYLCASSLAPGGRAYEQYFGPGTRLTVT.

This sequence joins TRBV30 and TRBJ1-1, with D possibly being TRBD1 (5 bases). Trimming stripped 0 bases from V and 4 bases from J, with 9 bases between. CDR1 and CDR2 (germline): GTSNPN, SVGIG (reference sequence). The CDR3 covers 13 residues. The CDR3 loop is CAWSVYGATEAFF. CDR3 nucleotides: TGTGCCTGGAGTGTTTATGGGGCCACTGAAGCTTTCTTT.

This clone appeared once. CDR3 nucleotide sequence: TGTGCCAGCAGGGGGCCAATTAATGAAAAACTGTTTTTT. It translates to CASRGPINEKLFF. The V gene is TRBV6-6, the J gene TRBJ1-4; the D gene is possibly TRBD1 (5 bases). CDR1 MNHNY and CDR2 SVGAGI come from the germline V gene (reference sequence). The CDR3 length is 13 residues. The V gene lost 6 bases and the J gene lost 4 bases, with 9 bases spanning the gap.